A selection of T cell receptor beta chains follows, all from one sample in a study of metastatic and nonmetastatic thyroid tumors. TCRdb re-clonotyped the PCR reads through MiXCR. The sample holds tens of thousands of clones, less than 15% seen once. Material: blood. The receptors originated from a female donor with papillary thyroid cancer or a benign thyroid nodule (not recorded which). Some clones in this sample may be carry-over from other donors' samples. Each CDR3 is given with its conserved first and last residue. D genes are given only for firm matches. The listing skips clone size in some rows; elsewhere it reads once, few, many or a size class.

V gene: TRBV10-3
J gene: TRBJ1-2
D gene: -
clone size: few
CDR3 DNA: TGTGCCATCAGTGGTCCCGGATTGGGGGATGGCTACACCTTC
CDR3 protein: CAISGPGLGDGYTF

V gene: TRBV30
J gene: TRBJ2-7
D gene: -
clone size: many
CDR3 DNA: TGTGCCTGGAGTGTCCTCGGACCTCCCCTCTACGAGCAGTACTTC
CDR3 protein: CAWSVLGPPLYEQYF

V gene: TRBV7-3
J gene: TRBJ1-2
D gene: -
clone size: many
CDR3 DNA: TGTGCCAGCAGCTTAACTACGACTTCGAACTATGGCTACACCTTC
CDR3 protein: CASSLTTTSNYGYTF

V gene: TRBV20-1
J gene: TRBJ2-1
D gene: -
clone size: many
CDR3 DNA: TGCAGTGCTAGTGAGGACACCGAGCAGTTCTTC
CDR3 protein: CSASEDTEQFF

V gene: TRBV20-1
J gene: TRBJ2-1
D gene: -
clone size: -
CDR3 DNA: TGCAGTGCCACCATCCTTGGTGGCGATCCCCAGGGTGAGCAGTTCTTC
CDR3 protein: CSATILGGDPQGEQFF

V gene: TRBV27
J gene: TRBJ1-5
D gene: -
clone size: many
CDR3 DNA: TGTGCCAGCAGTCGAGGGCAGGGGTCTCAGCCCCAGCATTTT
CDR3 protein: CASSRGQGSQPQHF

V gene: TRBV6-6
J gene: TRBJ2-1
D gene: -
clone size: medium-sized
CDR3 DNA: TGTGCCAGCAGTTACTCAGGCGTCCTGAACAATGAGCAGTTCTTC
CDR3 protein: CASSYSGVLNNEQFF

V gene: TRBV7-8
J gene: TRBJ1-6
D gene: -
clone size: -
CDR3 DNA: TGTGCCAGCAGCCCGTGGTGGCCCTGGAATTCACCCCTCCACTTT
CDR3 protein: CASSPWWPWNSPLHF

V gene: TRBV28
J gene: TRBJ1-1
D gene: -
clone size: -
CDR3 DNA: TGTGCCAGCTCAAAGGGGCTCGCTACTGAAGCTTTCTTT
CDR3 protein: CASSKGLATEAFF

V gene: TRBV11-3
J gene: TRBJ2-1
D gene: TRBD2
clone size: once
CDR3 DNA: TGTGCCAGCAGCGAGGGACTAGCAGACAATGAGCAGTTCTTC
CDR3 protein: CASSEGLADNEQFF

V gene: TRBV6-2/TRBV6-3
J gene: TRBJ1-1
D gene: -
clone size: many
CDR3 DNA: TGTGCCAGCTCCTGGGGAAGCACTGAAGCTTTCTTT
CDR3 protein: CASSWGSTEAFF

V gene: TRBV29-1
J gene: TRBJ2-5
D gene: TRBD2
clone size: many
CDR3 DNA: TGCAGCGTTGATGGGACTAGCGGGGGAGGGAGTGAGACCCAGTACTTC
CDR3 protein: CSVDGTSGGGSETQYF

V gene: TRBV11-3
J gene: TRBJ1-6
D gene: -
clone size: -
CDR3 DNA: TGTGCCAGCAGCTTAGGGGCCGCACATAATTCACCCCTCCACTTT
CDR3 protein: CASSLGAAHNSPLHF

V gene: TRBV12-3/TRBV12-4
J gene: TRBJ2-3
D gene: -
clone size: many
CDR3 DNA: TGTGCCAGCAGTTTGTCAGATACGCAGTATTTT
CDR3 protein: CASSLSDTQYF

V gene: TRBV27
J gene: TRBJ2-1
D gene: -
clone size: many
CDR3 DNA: TGTGCCAGCAGTCTCTACCGGGGGAATGAGCAGTTCTTC
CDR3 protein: CASSLYRGNEQFF

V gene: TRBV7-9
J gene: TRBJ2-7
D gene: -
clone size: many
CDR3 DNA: TGTGCCAGCAGCCACAGCTCCTACGAGCAGTACTTC
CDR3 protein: CASSHSSYEQYF

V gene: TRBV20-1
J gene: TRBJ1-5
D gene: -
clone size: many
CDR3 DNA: TGCAGTGCTAATACGAGATGGGGTAAGACGGATCAGCCCCAGCATTTT
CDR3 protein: CSANTRWGKTDQPQHF

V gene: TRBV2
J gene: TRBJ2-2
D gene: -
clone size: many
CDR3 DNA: TGTGCCAGCAGTGCTGAGGGTACCGGGGAGCTGTTTTTT
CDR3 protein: CASSAEGTGELFF

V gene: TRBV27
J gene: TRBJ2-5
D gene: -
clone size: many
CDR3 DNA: TGTGCCAGCAGTAACCTCGGACTGGAAGAGACCCAGTACTTC
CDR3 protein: CASSNLGLEETQYF

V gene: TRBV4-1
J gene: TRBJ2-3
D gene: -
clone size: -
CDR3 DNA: TGCGCCAGCAGCCTGGACTCTTACCTCACAGATACGCAGTATTTT
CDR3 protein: CASSLDSYLTDTQYF

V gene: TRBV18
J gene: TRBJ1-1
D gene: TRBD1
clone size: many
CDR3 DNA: TGTGCCAGCTCACGCGGACAGGGAAACATTAATGAAGCTTTCTTT
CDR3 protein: CASSRGQGNINEAFF

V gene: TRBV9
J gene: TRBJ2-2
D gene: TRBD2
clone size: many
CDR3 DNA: TGTGCCAGCAGCTTACACACCGGGACTAGTTCCGGGGAGCTGTTTTTT
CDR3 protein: CASSLHTGTSSGELFF

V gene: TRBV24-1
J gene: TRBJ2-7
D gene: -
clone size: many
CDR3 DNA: TGTGCCACCAGTGACGGGGCAGACTTTCCGAACGAGCAGTACTTC
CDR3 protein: CATSDGADFPNEQYF

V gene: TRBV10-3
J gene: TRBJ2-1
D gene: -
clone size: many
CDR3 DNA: TGTGCCAGCAGCTCTGGAGGGGGCGTCAATGAGCAGTTCTTC
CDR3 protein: CASSSGGGVNEQFF

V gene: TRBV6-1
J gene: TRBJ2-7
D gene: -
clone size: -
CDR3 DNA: TGTGCCATCAGTGCCGGGACCTCAAGTAACGAGCAGTACTTC
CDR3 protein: CAISAGTSSNEQYF

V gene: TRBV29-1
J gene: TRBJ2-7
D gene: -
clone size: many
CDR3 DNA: TGCAGCGTTGGGTCAGGGTACCACGAGCAGTACTTC
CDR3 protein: CSVGSGYHEQYF

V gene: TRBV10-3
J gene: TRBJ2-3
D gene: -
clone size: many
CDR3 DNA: TGTGCCAGCGGGTCCACAGATACGCAGTATTTT
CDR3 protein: CASGSTDTQYF

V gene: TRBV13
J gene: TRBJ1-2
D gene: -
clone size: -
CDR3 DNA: TGTGCCAGCAGCCGTACCGGGACTTGGGGGTGGGGCTACACCTTC
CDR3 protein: CASSRTGTWGWGYTF

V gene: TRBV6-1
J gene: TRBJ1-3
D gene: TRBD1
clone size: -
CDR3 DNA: TGTGTCAGCAGTGGACAGGGTGTAACTGAAAACACCATATATTTC
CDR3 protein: CVSSGQGVTENTIYF

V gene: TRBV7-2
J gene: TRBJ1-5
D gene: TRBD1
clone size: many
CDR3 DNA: TGTGCCAGCAGCCGACAGGGTGATCAGCCCCAGCATTTT
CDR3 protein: CASSRQGDQPQHF

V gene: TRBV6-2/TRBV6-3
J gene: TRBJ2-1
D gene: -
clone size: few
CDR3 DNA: TGTGCCAGCAGGGGGATGTACACCCTATTGTACAATGAGCAGTTCTTC
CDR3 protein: CASRGMYTLLYNEQFF

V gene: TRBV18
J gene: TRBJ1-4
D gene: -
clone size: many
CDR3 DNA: TGTGCCAGCTCACCACGTGAAAATGAAAAACTGTTTTTT
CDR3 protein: CASSPRENEKLFF

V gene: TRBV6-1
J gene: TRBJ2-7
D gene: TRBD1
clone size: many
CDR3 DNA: TGTGCCAGCAGCGAACCCCCGGGACAGGGGTCCTACGAGCAGTACTTC
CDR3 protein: CASSEPPGQGSYEQYF

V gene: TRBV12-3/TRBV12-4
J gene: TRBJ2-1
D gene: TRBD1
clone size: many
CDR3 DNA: TGTGCCAGCAGTTTGACAGGGGTGGGTTACAATGAGCAGTTCTTC
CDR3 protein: CASSLTGVGYNEQFF

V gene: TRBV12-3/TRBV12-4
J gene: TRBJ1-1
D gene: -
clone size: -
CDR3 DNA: TGTGCCAGCAGTTTAAGGGGTATCACTGAAGCTTTCTTT
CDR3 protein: CASSLRGITEAFF

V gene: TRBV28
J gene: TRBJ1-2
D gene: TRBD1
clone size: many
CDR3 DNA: TGTGCCACTCCCCTAGGGACAGGTCTTGATGGCTACACCTTC
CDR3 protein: CATPLGTGLDGYTF

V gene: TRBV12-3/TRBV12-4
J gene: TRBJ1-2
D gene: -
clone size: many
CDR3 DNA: TGTGCCAGCAAACGGGGCGACTATGGCTACACCTTC
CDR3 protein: CASKRGDYGYTF

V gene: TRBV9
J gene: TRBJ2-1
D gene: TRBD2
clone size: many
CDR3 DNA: TGTGCCAGCAGCGTAGCTTCGCTAGCGGGAAGAAAACCCACCCAGAACAATGAGCAGTTCTTC
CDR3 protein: CASSVASLAGRKPTQNNEQFF

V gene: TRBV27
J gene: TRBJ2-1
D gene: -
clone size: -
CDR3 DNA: TGTGCCAGCATTTCTCGGGAGCCGACCTACAATGAGCAGCTCTTC
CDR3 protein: CASISREPTYNEQLF

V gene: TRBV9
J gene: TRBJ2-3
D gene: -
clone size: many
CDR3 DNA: TGTGCCAGCAGTGCAGGGCCAGATACGCAGTATTTT
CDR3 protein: CASSAGPDTQYF

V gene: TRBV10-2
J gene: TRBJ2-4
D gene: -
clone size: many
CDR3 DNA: TGCGCCAGCAGTAACACTGACAAAAACATTCAGTACTTC
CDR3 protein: CASSNTDKNIQYF

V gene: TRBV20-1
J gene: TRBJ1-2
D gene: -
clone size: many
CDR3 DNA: TGCAGTGCTAGAGGGGGTTCGGGCTATGGCTACACCTTC
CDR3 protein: CSARGGSGYGYTF

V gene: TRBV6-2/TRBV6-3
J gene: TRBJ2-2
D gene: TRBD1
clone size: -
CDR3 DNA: TGTGCCAGCCCCTACCGGCAGGGGGCAACAACCAGGGTCACCGGGGAGCTGTTTTTT
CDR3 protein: CASPYRQGATTRVTGELFF

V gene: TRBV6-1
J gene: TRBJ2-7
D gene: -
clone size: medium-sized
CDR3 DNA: TGTGCCAGCAGTCCGGGTGAACTCTACGAGCAGTACTTC
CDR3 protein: CASSPGELYEQYF

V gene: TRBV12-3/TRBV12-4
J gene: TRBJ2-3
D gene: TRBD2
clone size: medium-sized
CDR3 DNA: TGTGCCAGCAGGTGGCGGGAGGGGGGGGATACGCAGTATTTT
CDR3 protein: CASRWREGGDTQYF

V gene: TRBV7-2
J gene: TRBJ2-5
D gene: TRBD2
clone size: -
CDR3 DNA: TGTGCCAGCAGCTTAGGGAGGCTAGCGGGGCCTCAAGAGACCCAGTACTTC
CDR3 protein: CASSLGRLAGPQETQYF

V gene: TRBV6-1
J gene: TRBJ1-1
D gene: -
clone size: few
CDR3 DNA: TGTGCCAGTAGTGAATGGACAGACACTGAAGCTTTCTTT
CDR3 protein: CASSEWTDTEAFF

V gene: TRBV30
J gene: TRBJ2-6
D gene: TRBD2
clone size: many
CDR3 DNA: TGTGCCTGGAGTGTACTAGGTGGTTTAGCGGGAGGTGGGGCCAACGTCCTGACTTTC
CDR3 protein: CAWSVLGGLAGGGANVLTF

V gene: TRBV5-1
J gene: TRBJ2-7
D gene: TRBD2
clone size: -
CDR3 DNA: TGCGCCAGCAGATTCGGACTAGCGGGAGCGGGAGAGCAGTACTTC
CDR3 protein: CASRFGLAGAGEQYF

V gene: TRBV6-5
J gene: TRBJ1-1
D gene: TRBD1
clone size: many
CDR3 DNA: TGTGCCAGCAGTTACGAGGACAGGGGAACTTTCTTT
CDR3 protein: CASSYEDRGTFF

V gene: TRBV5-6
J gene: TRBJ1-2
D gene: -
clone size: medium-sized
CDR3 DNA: TGTGCCAGCAGCTTAGGGCCCAGGGTTATTTATGGCTACACCTTC
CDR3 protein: CASSLGPRVIYGYTF

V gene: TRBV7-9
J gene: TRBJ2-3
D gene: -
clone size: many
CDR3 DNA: TGTGCCAGCAGCTTACTAGCGACTAGCACAGATACGCAGTATTTT
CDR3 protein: CASSLLATSTDTQYF

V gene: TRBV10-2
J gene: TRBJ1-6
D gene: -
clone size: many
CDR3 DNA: TGCGCCAGCAGCCCGGGGGGGCGAGCCCCCCTTCACTTT
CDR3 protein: CASSPGGRAPLHF

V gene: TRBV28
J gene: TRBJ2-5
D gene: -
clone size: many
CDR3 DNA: TGTGCCAGCAGTTTACCCCCCGGAGAGACCCAGTACTTC
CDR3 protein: CASSLPPGETQYF

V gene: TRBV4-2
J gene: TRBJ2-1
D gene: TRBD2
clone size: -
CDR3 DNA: TGTGCCAGCAGCCAGGACACTACATGGGCGGGAGTGTCGAGTGAGCAGTTCTTC
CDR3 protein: CASSQDTTWAGVSSEQFF

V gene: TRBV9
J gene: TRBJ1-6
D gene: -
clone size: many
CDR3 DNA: TGTGCCAGCAGCCTCCCCGGGACAACGGGTTCACCCCTCCACTTT
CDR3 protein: CASSLPGTTGSPLHF

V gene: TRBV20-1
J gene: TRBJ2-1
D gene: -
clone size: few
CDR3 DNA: TGCAGTGCTTTTAAGTTCAATGAGCAGTTCTTC
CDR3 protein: CSAFKFNEQFF

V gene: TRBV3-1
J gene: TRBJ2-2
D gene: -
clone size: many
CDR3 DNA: TGTGCCAGCAGCCAAGAGGGGGCGGGAGAGACCGGGGAGCTGTTTTTT
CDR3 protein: CASSQEGAGETGELFF